Given below is one T cell receptor (beta chain) in context. The CDR3 has 10 amino acids. The trim removed 6 bases at V and 13 bases at J, leaving 8 bases unmatched. The germline V gene encodes CDR1 DFQATT and CDR2 SNEGSKA (reference sequence). The sample originates from a study of blood T cell repertoires in COVID-19. Study background: Researchers got acute and convalescent COVID-19 samples from the United States, Italy and Spain. T cells, B-cell-depleted T cells, or PBMCs provided the cDNA or gDNA that served as material.

Authors' methods: Nucleated cell counts were estimated from reference gene primer amplification. Generated by immunoSEQ multiplex PCR, the TCRdb table keeps only in-frame clones and is missing some. V, J and clone size are those of that table, while D and trimming were read from the DNA. The sample lists over 60,000 clones; 84% were seen once. This TCR derives from a human donor in a cohort sampled during active COVID-19. The sequenced sample consisted of peripheral blood. This sequence joins TRBV20-1 and TRBJ1-2; TRBD1 matches at 7 bases. CDR3 bases: TGCAGTGCCCGGACAGGACAATTCACCTTC. Encoded protein: CSARTGQFTF.